This T cell receptor beta chain was recovered during a study of T cell responses to AZD1222 COVID-19 vaccine (dated by TCRdb to 2020 to 2022). Describing the broader study: TCR sequencing covered fewer than 250 trial participants: 207 given two doses of AZD1222 and some 25 given two doses of MenACWY control vaccine. Trial participants were enrolled into age subgroups of 18-55, 56-69 and 70-plus years, which contained about 150, 27 and 61 TCR-sequenced participants, respectively.

General findings and caveats noted by the study authors: Because no day 14 peak-response samples were available, the repertoires could be characterized only after the peak T cell response. After two AZD1222 doses, spike-specific TCR breadth and depth were significantly higher than at day 0 and than in MenACWY recipients. The vaccine-associated CD4 TCRs covered the entire spike protein, and the dominant responses fell in regions 160-218 and 743-854. The 56-69-year group was small, and its depth increase did not reach significance, likely because of low power. Participants were mostly white British, with more females than males. The authors suggested clonal diversity may have been underestimated. Conclusions about previously exposed vaccinees were limited because only 6 or 7 AZD1222 recipients were SARS-CoV-2 seropositive at baseline. Epitopes outside the regions mutated in the B.1.351 and B.1.1.7 variants were reportedly recognized by nearly half of the unique spike-specific TCRs.

Per the publication, the time point label means: about 28 days (+/-7) after the second vaccine dose. AZD1222 recipients given second doses at about 4 weeks or at about 12 weeks were pooled, since spike-specific TCR depth and breadth were not found to differ between the two schedules. Vaccinee samples were obtained from the UK trials COV001 and COV002, which included a single-blind randomized controlled phase 2/3 trial of AZD1222 (ChAdOx1 nCoV-19) in healthy adults. Trial participant PBMC samples were collected at day 0 and day 28 after the second dose for TCRbeta chain sequencing. About this clone: Its recognized antigen is unknown. Per-base quality was not reported, and no clone a single base away is much larger than it.

There are 15 amino acids in the CDR3, from cysteine to phenylalanine inclusive. Only the CDR3 DNA stays, 45 bases, in frame from base 1. The germline V gene (reference sequence) sets CDR1 to LNHDA and CDR2 to SQIVND. V loses 8 bases of germline sequence and J loses 4 bases, and the interval between the two ends is 18 bases. The CDR3 regions of human TCRbeta chains were analyzed by immunosequencing. As for the authors' bioinformatics: TCRs in the repertoires were compared against a reference library of SARS-CoV-2-specific TCRs that had been generated with the MIRA antigen-specificity platform. Breadth meant the fraction of unique TCRs that were SARS-CoV-2-associated, whereas depth meant the fraction of total T cells that were SARS-CoV-2-associated. Using the MIRA data, each spike-specific TCR was assigned both to the spike region to which the TCR was reactive and to a CD4 or CD8 class. Log10-transformed breadth and depth values were compared by one-way ANOVA with Sidak's multiple comparisons tests. Drawn from immuneACCESS, this table holds only the in-frame rearrangements with V and J called that TCRdb kept. Clones are partly lost; checked studies trace under half to an unresolved V gene and leave the rest unexplained. The DNA gave D and trimming, while V, J and clone size come from that table. This sample lists roughly 86,000 clones; 85% were detected once. Together, the top ten hold roughly 5% of the sample.

Here the chain combines TRBV19 and TRBJ2-1; the D element could tentatively be TRBD1 or TRBD2, as 6 bases agree for each. The clonotype originates from an adult who received the AZD1222 COVID-19 vaccine. The starting material was peripheral blood, obtained 28 days after the second AZD1222 dose. The DNA sequence reads TGTGCCAGTTGTGGGGGCTCGGCGGGGTACAATGAGCAGTTCTTC. Its translation reads: CASCGGSAGYNEQFF.